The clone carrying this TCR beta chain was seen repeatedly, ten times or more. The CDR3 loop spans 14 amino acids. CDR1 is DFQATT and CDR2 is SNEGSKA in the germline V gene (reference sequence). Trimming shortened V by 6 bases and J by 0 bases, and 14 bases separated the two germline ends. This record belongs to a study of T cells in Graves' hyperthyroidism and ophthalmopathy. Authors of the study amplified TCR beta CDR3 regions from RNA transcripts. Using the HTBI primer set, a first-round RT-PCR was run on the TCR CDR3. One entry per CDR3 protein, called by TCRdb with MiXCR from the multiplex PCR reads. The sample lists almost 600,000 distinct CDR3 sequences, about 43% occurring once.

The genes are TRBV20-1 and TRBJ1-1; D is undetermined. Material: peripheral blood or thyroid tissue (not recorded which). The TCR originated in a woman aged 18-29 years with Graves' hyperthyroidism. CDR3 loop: CSAPLTYMNTEAFF. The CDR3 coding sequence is TGCAGTGCCCCATTAACATACATGAACACTGAAGCTTTCTTT.